This T cell receptor beta chain appears in the sequencing data of a study of CXCR3-negative and CXCR3-positive naive CD8 T cells. Notes on the study in general: CXCR3-negative and CXCR3-positive naive cells shared comparable TRBV-TRBJ usage, but memory cells did not. A higher hydrophobicity marked the TRB CDR3s of CXCR3-positive naive cells versus CXCR3-negative naive cells.

The TRB libraries of cDNA were built by UMI-labeled 5' RACE. After re-calling the 5' RACE reads, TCRdb lists one entry per CDR3 protein, DNA absent. The listing records about 150,000 distinct CDR3 sequences. CDR1 is SGHAT and CDR2 is FQDESV in the germline V gene (reference sequence). The CDR3 is 18 residues long. About this clonotype itself: What it binds is not known.

Sequences were obtained from naive CXCR3+ CD8+ T cells from blood. Subset indicated: CD45RO-CCR7+CD27+CD95- naive CD8+ T cells expressing CXCR3 (TNR3+). The V and J genes are TRBV11-1 and TRBJ2-7; TCRdb proposes TRBD2, but this gene call is untestable without DNA. The origin of this receptor is a human donor in good health. Some clones in this sample may be carry-over from other donors' samples. CDR3 residues: CASSFTGWTSGISYEQYF.